These T cell receptor beta chains were read from a single sample in a study of blood T cell repertoires in COVID-19. TCRdb's table, derived via immunoSEQ multiplex PCR, lists solely in-frame clones and lacks some. The sample includes roughly 150,000 clones, almost 85% seen only once; the top ten take 2.5% to 3%. Specimen: peripheral blood. Receptors originate from a woman aged 80 or over with COVID-19, enrolled during active disease. Each CDR3 is given with its conserved first and last residue. Fields, in order: V gene, J gene, clone size, CDR3 protein. Only some rows state a clone size, as once, few, many or a class for expanded clones.

v_call: TRBV5-5; j_call: TRBJ2-3; clone_size: NA; cdr3_aa: CASSLPGAGLAVHTQYF
v_call: TRBV3-1/TRBV3-2; j_call: TRBJ2-5; clone_size: NA; cdr3_aa: CASSRGGRYQETQYF
v_call: TRBV30; j_call: TRBJ2-2; clone_size: NA; cdr3_aa: CAWSGLNTGELFF
v_call: TRBV12-5; j_call: TRBJ2-3; clone_size: NA; cdr3_aa: CASGWTGSMDTQYF
v_call: TRBV18; j_call: TRBJ2-5; clone_size: NA; cdr3_aa: CASSLGTSGRVETQYF
v_call: TRBV11-2; j_call: TRBJ1-1; clone_size: NA; cdr3_aa: CASSAMRGRSEAFF
v_call: TRBV4-3; j_call: TRBJ1-4; clone_size: once; cdr3_aa: CASSQETGGRGKLFF
v_call: TRBV3-1/TRBV3-2; j_call: TRBJ1-2; clone_size: once; cdr3_aa: CASSNSGYGYTF
v_call: TRBV27; j_call: TRBJ2-7; clone_size: once; cdr3_aa: CASSWDRRYEQYF
v_call: TRBV10-2; j_call: TRBJ2-1; clone_size: NA; cdr3_aa: CASNGGRGNEQFF
v_call: TRBV18; j_call: TRBJ2-5; clone_size: NA; cdr3_aa: CASSPPRTGGQETQYF
v_call: TRBV4-3; j_call: TRBJ2-7; clone_size: NA; cdr3_aa: CASSPGTGNPLKYF
v_call: TRBV2; j_call: TRBJ2-1; clone_size: NA; cdr3_aa: CASSVGRSYNEQFF
v_call: TRBV5-1; j_call: TRBJ2-1; clone_size: NA; cdr3_aa: CASSYTGQSTYNEQFF
v_call: TRBV6-5; j_call: TRBJ1-4; clone_size: NA; cdr3_aa: CASSYSRDSFGKLFF
v_call: TRBV11-2; j_call: TRBJ2-1; clone_size: NA; cdr3_aa: CASSPPGGSYNEQFF
v_call: TRBV13; j_call: TRBJ2-3; clone_size: once; cdr3_aa: CASSLAGGDFTDTQYF
v_call: TRBV10-3; j_call: TRBJ2-5; clone_size: NA; cdr3_aa: CAISELGGGVAINQETQYF
v_call: TRBV30; j_call: TRBJ1-2; clone_size: NA; cdr3_aa: CAWSVKQGGGYTF
v_call: TRBV11-3; j_call: TRBJ1-3; clone_size: NA; cdr3_aa: CASSHGSPPSSGNTIYF
v_call: TRBV5-1; j_call: TRBJ2-2; clone_size: NA; cdr3_aa: CASSRTPGLAYTGELFF
v_call: TRBV3-1/TRBV3-2; j_call: TRBJ2-5; clone_size: NA; cdr3_aa: CASSQLGLQGVTSGPLRETQYF
v_call: TRBV7-2; j_call: TRBJ1-4; clone_size: few; cdr3_aa: CASTPRGGEKLFF
v_call: TRBV7-3; j_call: TRBJ2-1; clone_size: once; cdr3_aa: CASSLKLDEQFF
v_call: TRBV7-9; j_call: TRBJ2-2; clone_size: NA; cdr3_aa: CASSPGSDTGELFF
v_call: TRBV28; j_call: TRBJ1-5; clone_size: NA; cdr3_aa: CASKTGQTRNQPQHF
v_call: TRBV6-2/TRBV6-3; j_call: TRBJ2-5; clone_size: NA; cdr3_aa: CASSYSSGGAGKTQYF
v_call: TRBV18; j_call: TRBJ2-7; clone_size: NA; cdr3_aa: CASSPSGTEAYEQYF
v_call: TRBV28; j_call: TRBJ2-3; clone_size: NA; cdr3_aa: CASSFLIPGRQGARTDTQYF
v_call: TRBV7-3; j_call: TRBJ2-3; clone_size: NA; cdr3_aa: CASSYGLAATDTQYF
v_call: TRBV6-5; j_call: TRBJ1-2; clone_size: NA; cdr3_aa: CASRGAVASNYGYTF
v_call: TRBV4-3; j_call: TRBJ2-7; clone_size: NA; cdr3_aa: CASSPGRGGISYEQYF
v_call: TRBV27; j_call: TRBJ2-5; clone_size: few; cdr3_aa: CASSLYSGKETQYF